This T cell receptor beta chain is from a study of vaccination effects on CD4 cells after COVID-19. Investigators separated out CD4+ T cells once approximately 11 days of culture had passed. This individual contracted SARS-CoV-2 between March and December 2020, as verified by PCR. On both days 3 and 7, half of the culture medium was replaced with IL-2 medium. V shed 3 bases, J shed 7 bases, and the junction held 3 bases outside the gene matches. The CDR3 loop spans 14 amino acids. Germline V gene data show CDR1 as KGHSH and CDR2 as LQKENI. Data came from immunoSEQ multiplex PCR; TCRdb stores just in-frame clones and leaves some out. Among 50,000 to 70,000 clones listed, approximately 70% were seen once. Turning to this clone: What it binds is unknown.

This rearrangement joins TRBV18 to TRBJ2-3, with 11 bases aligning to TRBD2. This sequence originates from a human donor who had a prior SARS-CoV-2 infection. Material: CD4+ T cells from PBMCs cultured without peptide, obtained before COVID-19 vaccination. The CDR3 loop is CASSPGLAEYTQYF. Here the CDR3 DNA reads TGTGCCAGCTCACCGGGACTAGCGGAATATACGCAGTATTTT.